Shown below are 32 T cell receptor beta chains from a single sample sequenced in a study of shared clonotypes between healthy human individuals. The protocol was immunoSEQ multiplex PCR, while the TCRdb copy is restricted to in-frame clones and leaves out a portion. The table lists under 1,100,000 clones, 78% of them singletons. The sequencing input was memory CD4+ T cells from PBMCs. As to subset: CD45RA-negative fraction. The receptor source for this set is a man in his late teens or twenties in good health. Some clones in this sample may be carry-over from other donors' samples.

The gene calls are TRBV4-1 and TRBJ2-7; 13 nucleotides match TRBD2. The germline V gene has CDR1 MGHRA and CDR2 YSYEKL. V shed 2 bases, J shed 9 bases, and the junction held 10 bases outside the gene matches. The CDR3 spans 16 residues. CDR3 loop: CASSQFRTSGSHGQYF. The CDR3 coding sequence is TGCGCCAGCAGCCAATTTAGGACTAGCGGGAGCCACGGGCAGTACTTC.

The chain links TRBV27 to TRBJ1-1; D gene unclear. The V gene's germline CDR1 is MNHEY and CDR2 SMNVEV (reference sequence). Trimming left V 7 bases short and J 2 bases short, with 11 bases between. The CDR3 is 13 residues long. The CDR3 reads CASKERPNTEAFF. The DNA of the CDR3 is TGTGCCAGCAAAGAGAGACCAAACACTGAAGCTTTCTTT.

This clone was seen repeatedly, ten times or more. This CDR3 is also generated by other DNA sequences in the sample. The chain recombines TRBV30 with TRBJ2-5; D is uncertain. The length of the CDR3 is 10 residues. In germline, CDR1 is GTSNPN, CDR2 SVGIG (reference sequence). Trimming cost V 3 bases and J 3 bases, with 2 bases left between them. CDR3 bases: TGTGCCTGGAGCGAAGAGACCCAGTACTTC. Residues: CAWSEETQYF.

The chain employs TRBV5-1 and TRBJ2-7, with D perhaps TRBD2 (6 bases). With 5 bases removed from V and 8 bases from J, the gap between germline ends came to 20 bases. This CDR3 contains 14 residues. Looked up from germline, CDR1 is SGHRS and CDR2 is YFSETQ. CDR3 in DNA: TGCGCCAGCAGTTATGGGACTGACGGTGCCAAGCAGTACTTC. Protein product: CASSYGTDGAKQYF. Based on the CDR3 plus reference TRBV5-1 and TRBJ2-7, the full variable domain is KAGVTQTPRYLIKTRGQQVTLSCSPISGHRSVSWYQQTPGQGLQFLFEYFSETQRNKGNFPGRFSGRQFSNSRSEMNVSTLELGDSALYLCASSYGTDGAKQYFGPGTRLTVT.

In regard to this clone: A clone one base away is much larger, so this may be a read error. The gene calls are TRBV28 and TRBJ1-2, with unresolved D. The CDR3 is 15 amino acids. From germline, CDR1 is MDHEN and CDR2 SYDVKM. The CDR3 is CAGSLEDAKPHGYTF. CDR3 coding DNA: TGTGCCGGCAGTTTAGAGGACGCTAAGCCCCATGGCTACACCTTC.

The chain is built from TRBV6-5 and TRBJ1-5; D remains ambiguous. The CDR3 is made up of 13 amino acids. The V end lost 4 bases, the J end lost 0 bases, and 4 bases lay between the germline ends. The germline CDR1 and CDR2 sequences are MNHEY and SVGAGI. The CDR3 DNA follows: TGTGCCAGCAGTTCTACTAGCAATCAGCCCCAGCATTTT. Encoded protein: CASSSTSNQPQHF.

V and J are TRBV5-1 and TRBJ2-7; possibly TRBD1 for D (5 bases). Trimming cost V 1 base and J 6 bases, with 11 bases left between them. The length of the CDR3 is 13 residues. Per germline, CDR1 SGHRS and CDR2 YFSETQ. This chain's CDR3 is CASSLPQGSEQYF. The CDR3 nucleotides are TGCGCCAGCAGCTTGCCGCAGGGATCCGAGCAGTACTTC.

V gene TRBV9 combines with J gene TRBJ1-1; D gene unclear. CDR1 is SGDLS, CDR2 YYNGEE, per germline. The CDR3 totals 13 residues. V was trimmed by 1 base and J by 4 bases, leaving 8 bases between them. The CDR3 protein is CASSVSAGTEAFF. Here the CDR3 DNA reads TGTGCCAGCAGCGTAAGCGCCGGCACTGAAGCTTTCTTT.

The chain couples TRBV7-2 to TRBJ1-5, with no clear D. The V end was cut by 1 base, the J end by 3 bases, with 10 bases between. Per the germline V gene, CDR1 is SGHTA and CDR2 is FQGNSA. The CDR3 is 15 residues long. The DNA of the CDR3 is TGTGCCAGCAGCTTAGGGGCAGTCAACAATCAGCCCCAGCATTTT. It specifies CASSLGAVNNQPQHF.

V is TRBV27 and J is TRBJ2-4; D might be TRBD2 (6 bases). From germline, CDR1 is MNHEY and CDR2 SMNVEV (reference sequence). The CDR3 contains 17 residues. With 2 bases removed from V and 0 bases from J, the gap between germline ends came to 14 bases. The CDR3 DNA is TGTGCCAGCAGTTTAGGGCTAGCGTCCCTAGCCAAAAACATTCAGTACTTC. This encodes CASSLGLASLAKNIQYF.

The rearrangement joins TRBV11-3 to TRBJ2-5; D gene uncertain. The CDR3 is 13 amino acids. Trimming pared 1 base from V and 5 bases from J, leaving 8 bases between. Germline V CDR1 and CDR2: SGHNT, YENEEA. CDR3 sequence reads: CASSLGPLETQYF. The DNA for the CDR3 is TGTGCCAGCAGCTTAGGACCGTTGGAGACCCAGTACTTC.

The genes are TRBV29-1 and TRBJ1-2, with D possibly being TRBD1 (6 bases). This CDR3 spans 13 amino acids. The germline V gene has CDR1 SQVTM and CDR2 ANQGSEA. V was pared by 3 bases and J by 1 base, with 9 bases between. CDR3 nucleotides: TGCAGCGTTGATAAACAGGGTAACTATGGCTACACCTTC. Protein sequence: CSVDKQGNYGYTF.

The chain is built from TRBV5-1 and TRBJ2-5, with a tentative D call TRBD1 (5 bases). The CDR3 is 17 residues long. Germline CDR1 reads SGHRS; CDR2 reads YFSETQ. Trimming stripped 1 base from V and 2 bases from J, with 18 bases between. Written as DNA, the CDR3 is TGCGCCAGCAGCTTGTTATTTGGCGGCGGACAACAAGAGACCCAGTACTTC. Translation gives CASSLLFGGGQQETQYF.

The chain links TRBV5-1 to TRBJ2-2; possibly TRBD1 for D (6 bases). The CDR3 covers 16 residues. Germline V lookup: CDR1 SGHRS, CDR2 YFSETQ. The germline V and J ends were trimmed by 1 base and 1 base, with 11 bases remaining between them. The CDR3 here is CASSLQGPMNTGELFF. As DNA, the CDR3 is TGCGCCAGCAGCTTGCAGGGGCCGATGAACACCGGGGAGCTGTTTTTT.

The chain links TRBV29-1 to TRBJ2-5, with a possible D match to TRBD2 (7 bases). The CDR3 runs 14 residues. The V gene lost 4 bases and the J gene lost 9 bases, with 21 bases spanning the gap. The germline CDR1 and CDR2 sequences are SQVTM and ANQGSEA. The chain's CDR3 is CSVGRGGWQEAQYF. The CDR3 DNA follows: TGCAGCGTTGGGAGGGGGGGATGGCAGGAGGCCCAGTACTTC.

CDR3 amino acids: CASSKDSFSYEQYF. In DNA, the CDR3 is TGTGCCAGCAGCAAAGACAGCTTCTCCTACGAGCAGTACTTC. This sequence joins TRBV5-4 and TRBJ2-7, with TRBD1 as a possible D gene (5 bases). In germline, CDR1 is SGHNT, CDR2 YYREEE (reference sequence). Trimming shortened V by 4 bases and J by 0 bases, and 11 bases separated the two germline ends. The CDR3 loop spans 14 amino acids.

This sequence joins TRBV11-3 and TRBJ2-5; D could derive from TRBD1 or TRBD2 (5 bases each). Per germline, CDR1 SGHNT and CDR2 YENEEA. V was cut by 5 bases and J by 5 bases, with 18 bases left in between. This CDR3 has 15 amino acids. CDR3 nucleotide sequence: TGTGCCAGCAGCCGTCGGCAGGGAGTCAGGGAGACCCAGTACTTC. This gives the protein CASSRRQGVRETQYF.

This clone was seen just once. This chain links TRBV5-1 with TRBJ2-2; 9 bases are shared with TRBD1. Trimming cost V 6 bases and J 4 bases; bases outside gene matches: 4. The CDR3 extends over 14 amino acids. CDR1 SGHRS and CDR2 YFSETQ come from the germline V gene. The CDR3 region has the DNA TGCGCCAGCAACCCGGACAGGGGCACCGGGGAGCTGTTTTTT. Translating it yields CASNPDRGTGELFF.

The V gene is TRBV9, the J gene TRBJ2-1; 10 bases agree with TRBD2. The CDR3 runs to 17 residues. J was trimmed by 10 bases and V by 4 bases; bases with no gene match: 17. The germline V gene encodes CDR1 SGDLS and CDR2 YYNGEE. CDR3 sequence: CASSPEPGLALYGEQFF. Here the CDR3 DNA reads TGTGCCAGCAGCCCAGAACCGGGACTAGCGCTATACGGGGAGCAGTTCTTC.

This clone has only a few counts. Within the sample, other DNA sequences also encode this same CDR3. V usage is TRBV20-1 and J usage is TRBJ1-2; no definite D call. Germline V gene data show CDR1 as DFQATT and CDR2 as SNEGSKA (reference sequence). Between the trimmed V and J ends, which lost 5 bases and 8 bases, there was a span of 6 bases. The CDR3 is 9 residues long. CDR3 bases: TGCAGTGCTCCCCCCGGCTACACCTTC. Residues: CSAPPGYTF.

The J gene is TRBJ2-7, the V gene TRBV28; D remains unclear. CDR1 is MDHEN, CDR2 SYDVKM, per germline. Trimming shortened V by 5 bases and J by 5 bases, and 7 bases separated the two germline ends. CDR3 length: 11 amino acids. The CDR3 here is CASSAPDEQYF. In nucleotides, the CDR3 is TGTGCCAGCAGTGCACCCGACGAGCAGTACTTC.

This chain connects TRBV28 to TRBJ1-2, with D perhaps TRBD1 (6 bases). CDR1 and CDR2 (germline): MDHEN, SYDVKM. The CDR3 totals 13 residues. V was clipped by 6 bases and J by 8 bases, with 16 bases between them. This chain's CDR3 is CASSTQGRGGYTF. CDR3 DNA sequence: TGTGCCAGCAGCACACAGGGACGGGGAGGCTACACCTTC.

The V gene is TRBV10-3, the J gene TRBJ2-5, with 7 bases lining up with TRBD1. There are 13 residues in the CDR3. Germline assignment: CDR1 ENHRY and CDR2 SYGVKD. J was trimmed by 0 bases and V by 6 bases; bases with no gene match: 1. The CDR3 region is CAIRTGDQETQYF. The DNA of the CDR3 is TGTGCCATCAGAACAGGGGACCAAGAGACCCAGTACTTC.

This chain connects TRBV28 to TRBJ2-7; TRBD2 matches at 11 bases. The CDR3 contains 18 residues. The V and J ends lost 5 bases and 0 bases, in that order; junction bases with no gene match: 12. The germline CDR1 and CDR2 sequences are MDHEN and SYDVKM. Here the CDR3 DNA reads TGTGCCAGCAGTCCCCGACTAGCGGGGAGTTCCGGCTCCTACGAGCAGTACTTC. This encodes CASSPRLAGSSGSYEQYF.

The chain couples TRBV5-1 to TRBJ2-3; no clear D. V lost 4 bases and J lost 0, with 12 bases in between. Germline-derived CDR1 and CDR2 are SGHRS and YFSETQ. This CDR3 contains 15 residues. CDR3 sequence reads: CASSLRAFSTDTQYF. CDR3 coding DNA: TGCGCCAGCAGCCTCCGGGCCTTTAGCACAGATACGCAGTATTTT.

This chain uses TRBV7-2 with TRBJ1-4; possibly TRBD1 for D (5 bases). The germline V and J ends were trimmed by 0 bases and 14 bases, with 10 bases remaining between them. This CDR3 comprises 12 residues. In germline, CDR1 is SGHTA, CDR2 FQGNSA. DNA for the CDR3: TGTGCCAGCAGCTTAGCGTGGGGGGGGCTGTTTTTT. Protein sequence: CASSLAWGGLFF. Full variable domain (missing parts from reference TRBV7-2 and TRBJ1-4): GAGVSQSPSNKVTEKGKDVELRCDPISGHTALYWYRQSLGQGLEFLIYFQGNSAPDKSGLPSDRFSAERTGGSVSTLTIQRTQQEDSAVYLCASSLAWGGLFFGSGTQLSVL.

The V call is TRBV6-5, the J call TRBJ1-4; 7 bases agree with TRBD1. Trimming took 5 bases from V and 8 from J; bases not matched to a gene: 8. In germline, CDR1 is MNHEY, CDR2 SVGAGI. The CDR3 runs 14 residues. CDR3 coding DNA: TGTGCCAGCAGTCTCGGGACAGCAAGGGAAAAACTGTTTTTT. Translating gives CASSLGTAREKLFF.

The J gene is TRBJ1-1, the V gene TRBV29-1; no clear D. Trimming cost V 2 bases and J 4 bases, with 8 bases left between them. The germline CDR1 and CDR2 sequences are SQVTM and ANQGSEA. CDR3 length: 12 residues. The DNA of the CDR3 is TGCAGCGTTGAATCCGGGCTCACTGAAGCTTTCTTT. Translated: CSVESGLTEAFF.

This clone was detected only once. A far larger clone is a single base away, which makes a read error likely. V usage is TRBV4-2 and J usage is TRBJ2-2; D is ambiguous. The CDR3 totals 15 residues. V lost 3 bases and J lost 0, with 8 bases in between. Per the germline V gene, CDR1 is LGHNA and CDR2 is YNFKEQ. The CDR3 DNA is TGTGCCAGCAGCCAGCACTTAACGAACACCGGGGAGCTGTTTTTT. Translation gives CASSQHLTNTGELFF.

The chain employs TRBV5-8 and TRBJ1-5; possibly TRBD1 for D (6 bases). The ends were cut back, 5 bases at V and 4 bases at J, with 13 bases in the middle. The CDR3 is 14 amino acids. Germline V gene sequence: CDR1 SGHTS, CDR2 YDEGEE. CDR3 protein: CASSSKGGNQPQHF. In DNA, the CDR3 is TGTGCCAGCAGTTCCAAGGGGGGAAATCAGCCCCAGCATTTT.

This clone came up a few times. This chain links TRBV10-3 with TRBJ1-5; possibly TRBD1 for D (5 bases). This CDR3 spans 15 amino acids. Germline CDR1 and CDR2: ENHRY and SYGVKD. Trimming cost V 1 base and J 4 bases, with 11 bases left between them. The CDR3 region has the DNA TGTGCCATCAGTGAGTTTTCAGGGTCTAATCAGCCCCAGCATTTT. Its translation is CAISEFSGSNQPQHF.

DNA of the CDR3: TGTGCCAGCAGTGAACAGGGTGAAAACACCATATATTTT. Protein product: CASSEQGENTIYF. The chain uses TRBV25-1 and TRBJ1-3; TRBD1 is a possible D gene (5 bases). The CDR3 extends over 13 amino acids. Trimming removed 2 bases at V and 6 bases at J, with 8 bases between. Germline V CDR1 and CDR2: MGHDK, SYGVNS. The variable domain in full, completed from reference TRBV25-1 and TRBJ1-3, reads EADIYQTPRYLVIGTGKKITLECSQTMGHDKMYWYQQDPGMELHLIHYSYGVNSTEKGDLSSESTVSRIRTEHFPLTLESARPSHTSQYLCASSEQGENTIYFGEGSWLTVV.